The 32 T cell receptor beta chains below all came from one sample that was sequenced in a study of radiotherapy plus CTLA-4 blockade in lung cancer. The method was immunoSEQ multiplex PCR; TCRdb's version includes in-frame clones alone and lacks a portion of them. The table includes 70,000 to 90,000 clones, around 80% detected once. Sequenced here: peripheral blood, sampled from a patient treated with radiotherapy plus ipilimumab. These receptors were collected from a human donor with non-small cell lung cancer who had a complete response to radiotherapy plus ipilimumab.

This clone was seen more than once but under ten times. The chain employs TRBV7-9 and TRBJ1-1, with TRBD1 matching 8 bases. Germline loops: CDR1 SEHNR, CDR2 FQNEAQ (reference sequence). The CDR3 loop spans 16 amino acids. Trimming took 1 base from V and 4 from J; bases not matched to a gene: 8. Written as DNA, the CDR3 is TGTGCCAGCAGCTTAGAGAGGGACAGGCCGTTCACTGAAGCTTTCTTT. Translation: CASSLERDRPFTEAFF.

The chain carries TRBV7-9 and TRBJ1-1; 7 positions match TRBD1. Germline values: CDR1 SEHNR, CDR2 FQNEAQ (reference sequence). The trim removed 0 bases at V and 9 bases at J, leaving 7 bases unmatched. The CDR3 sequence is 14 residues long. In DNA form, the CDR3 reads TGTGCCAGCAGCTTAGCGTGGGACAGCGTAAAAGCTTTCTTT. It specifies CASSLAWDSVKAFF.

For the CDR3, the DNA is TGTGCCAGCAGTGGTTATGGTTGGGGTGAAAAACTGTTTTTT. It is translated as CASSGYGWGEKLFF. The gene calls are TRBV2 and TRBJ1-4; D remains unclear. The CDR3 length is 14 residues. CDR1 and CDR2 from the germline V gene are SNHLY and FYNNEI. V was clipped by 4 bases and J by 7 bases, with 13 bases between them.

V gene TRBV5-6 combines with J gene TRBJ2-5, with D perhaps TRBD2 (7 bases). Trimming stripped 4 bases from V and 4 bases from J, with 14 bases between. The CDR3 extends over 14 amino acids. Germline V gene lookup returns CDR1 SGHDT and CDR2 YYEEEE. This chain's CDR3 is CASSQSGGGETQYF. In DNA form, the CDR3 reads TGTGCCAGCAGCCAATCGGGGGGCGGAGAGACCCAGTACTTC.

The CDR3 spells CASNTGTEKETQYF. For the CDR3, the DNA is TGTGCCAGCAACACCGGGACAGAAAAAGAGACCCAGTACTTC. This chain links TRBV28 with TRBJ2-5; 7 bases fit TRBD1. This CDR3 has 14 residues. Germline values: CDR1 MDHEN, CDR2 SYDVKM. With V trimmed by 7 bases and J by 3 bases, 8 bases remained unmatched. The full variable domain, with the rest looked up from reference TRBV28 and TRBJ2-5, is DVKVTQSSRYLVKRTGEKVFLECVQDMDHENMFWYRQDPGLGLRLIYFSYDVKMKEKGDIPEGYSVSREKKERFSLILESASTNQTSMYLCASNTGTEKETQYFGPGTRLLVL.

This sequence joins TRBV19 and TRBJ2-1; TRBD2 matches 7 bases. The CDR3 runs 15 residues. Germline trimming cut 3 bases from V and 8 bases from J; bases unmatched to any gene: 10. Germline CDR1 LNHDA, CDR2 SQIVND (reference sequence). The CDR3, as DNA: TGTGCCAGTAGTATCCAAAAAGGACTAGTAGATGAGCAGTTCTTC. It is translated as CASSIQKGLVDEQFF.

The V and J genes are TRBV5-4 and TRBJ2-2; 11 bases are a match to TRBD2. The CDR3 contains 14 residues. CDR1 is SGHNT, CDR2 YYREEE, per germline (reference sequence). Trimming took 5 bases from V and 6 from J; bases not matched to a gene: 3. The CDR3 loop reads CASRVAGGAGELFF. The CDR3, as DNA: TGTGCCAGCAGGGTAGCGGGGGGGGCCGGGGAGCTGTTTTTT. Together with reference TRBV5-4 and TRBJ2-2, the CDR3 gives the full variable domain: ETGVTQSPTHLIKTRGQQVTLRCSSQSGHNTVSWYQQALGQGPQFIFQYYREEENGRGNFPPRFSGLQFPNYSSELNVNALELDDSALYLCASRVAGGAGELFFGEGSRLTVL.

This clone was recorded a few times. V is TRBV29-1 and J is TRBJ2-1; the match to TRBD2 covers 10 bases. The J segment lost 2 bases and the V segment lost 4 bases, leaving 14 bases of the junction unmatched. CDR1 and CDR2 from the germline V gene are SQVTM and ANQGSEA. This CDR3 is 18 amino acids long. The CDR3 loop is CSVVRGFGLAVTYNEQFF. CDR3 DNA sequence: TGCAGCGTTGTAAGGGGGTTTGGACTAGCGGTTACCTACAATGAGCAGTTCTTC.

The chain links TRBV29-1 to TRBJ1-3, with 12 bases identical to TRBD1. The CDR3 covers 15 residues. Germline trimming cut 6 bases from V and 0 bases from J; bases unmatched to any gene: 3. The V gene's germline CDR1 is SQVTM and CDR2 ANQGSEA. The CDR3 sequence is CSVGTGGYSGNTIYF. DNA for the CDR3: TGCAGCGTCGGGACAGGGGGCTACTCTGGAAACACCATATATTTT. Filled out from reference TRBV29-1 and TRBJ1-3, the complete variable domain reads SAVISQKPSRDICQRGTSLTIQCQVDSQVTMMFWYRQQPGQSLTLIATANQGSEATYESGFVIDKFPISRPNLTFSTLTVSNMSPEDSSIYLCSVGTGGYSGNTIYFGEGSWLTVV.

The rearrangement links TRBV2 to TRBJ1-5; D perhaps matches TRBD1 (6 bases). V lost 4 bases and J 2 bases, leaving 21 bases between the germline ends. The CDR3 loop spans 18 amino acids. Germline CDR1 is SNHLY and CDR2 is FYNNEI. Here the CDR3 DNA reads TGTGCCAGCAGTGTAAGGGGGGGGTTAGCACTTGGCAATCAGCCCCAGCATTTT. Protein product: CASSVRGGLALGNQPQHF.

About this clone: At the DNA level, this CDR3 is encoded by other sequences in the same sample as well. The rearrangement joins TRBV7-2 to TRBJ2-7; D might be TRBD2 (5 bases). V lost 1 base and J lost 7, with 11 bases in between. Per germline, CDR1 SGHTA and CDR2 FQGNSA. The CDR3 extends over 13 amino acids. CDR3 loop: CASSLVPGNEQYF. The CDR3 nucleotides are TGTGCCAGCAGCTTAGTACCCGGGAATGAGCAGTACTTC.

CDR3 sequence reads: CASSQLSGLQGGYGYTF. The CDR3 region has the DNA TGCGCCAGCAGCCAGCTGTCGGGCCTACAGGGCGGCTATGGCTACACCTTC. The rearrangement uses TRBV4-3 and TRBJ1-2; D may be TRBD1 (6 bases). The germline V gene encodes CDR1 LGHNA and CDR2 YSLEER. V lost 3 bases to trimming and J lost 4 bases, with 21 bases between them. The CDR3 consists of 17 residues.

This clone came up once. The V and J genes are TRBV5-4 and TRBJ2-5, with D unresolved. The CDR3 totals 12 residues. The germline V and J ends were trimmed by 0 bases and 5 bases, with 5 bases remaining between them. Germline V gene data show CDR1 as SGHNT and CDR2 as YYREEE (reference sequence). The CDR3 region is CASSLDEETQYF. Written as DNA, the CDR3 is TGTGCCAGCAGCTTGGATGAGGAGACCCAGTACTTC.

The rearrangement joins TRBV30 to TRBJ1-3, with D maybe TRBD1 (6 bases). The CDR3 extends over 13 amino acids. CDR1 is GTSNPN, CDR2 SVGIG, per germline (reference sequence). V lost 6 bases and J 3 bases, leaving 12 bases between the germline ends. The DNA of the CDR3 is TGTGCCTGCCCAAGGGGGTTTGGAAACACCATATATTTT. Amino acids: CACPRGFGNTIYF.

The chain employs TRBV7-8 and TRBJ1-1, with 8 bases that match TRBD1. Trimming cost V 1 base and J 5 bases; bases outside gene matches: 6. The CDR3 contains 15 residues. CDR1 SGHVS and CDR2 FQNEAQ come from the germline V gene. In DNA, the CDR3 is TGTGCCAGCAGCTTAGAGGCTCAGGGGGCTACTGAAGCTTTCTTT. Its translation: CASSLEAQGATEAFF.

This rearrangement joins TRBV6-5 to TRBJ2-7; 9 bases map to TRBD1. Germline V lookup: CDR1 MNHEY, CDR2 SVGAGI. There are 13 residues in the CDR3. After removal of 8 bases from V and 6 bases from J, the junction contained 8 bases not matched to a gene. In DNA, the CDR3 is TGTGCCAGCCGCTCCGAGGACAGGGGCGAGCAGTACTTC. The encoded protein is CASRSEDRGEQYF.

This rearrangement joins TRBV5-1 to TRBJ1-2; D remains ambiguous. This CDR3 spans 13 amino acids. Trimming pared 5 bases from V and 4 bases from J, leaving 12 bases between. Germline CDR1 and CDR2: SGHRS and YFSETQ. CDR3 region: CASSDDNSYGYTF. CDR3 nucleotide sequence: TGCGCCAGCAGTGATGACAACTCCTATGGCTACACCTTC.

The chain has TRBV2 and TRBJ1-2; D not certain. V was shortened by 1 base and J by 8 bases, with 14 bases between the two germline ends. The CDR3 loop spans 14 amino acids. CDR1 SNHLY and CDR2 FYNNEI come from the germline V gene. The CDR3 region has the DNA TGTGCCAGCAGTGAAGTTTGGAAAGAGGTGGGCTACACCTTC. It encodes CASSEVWKEVGYTF.

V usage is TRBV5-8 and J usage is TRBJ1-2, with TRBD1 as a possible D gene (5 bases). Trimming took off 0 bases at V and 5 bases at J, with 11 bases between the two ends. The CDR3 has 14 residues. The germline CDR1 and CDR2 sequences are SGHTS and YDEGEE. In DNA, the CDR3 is TGTGCCAGCAGCTTGGTTGTGGCAGGGTATGGCTACACCTTC. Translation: CASSLVVAGYGYTF.

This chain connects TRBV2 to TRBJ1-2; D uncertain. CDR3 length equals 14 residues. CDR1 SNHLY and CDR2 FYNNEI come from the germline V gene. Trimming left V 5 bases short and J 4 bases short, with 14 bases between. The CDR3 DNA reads TGTGCCAGCAGTTATTACCCCACGGGCTATGGCTACACCTTC. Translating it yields CASSYYPTGYGYTF. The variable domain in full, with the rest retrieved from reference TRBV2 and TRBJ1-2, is EPEVTQTPSHQVTQMGQEVILRCVPISNHLYFYWYRQILGQKVEFLVSFYNNEISEKSEIFDDQFSVERPDGSNFTLKIRSTKLEDSAMYFCASSYYPTGYGYTFGSGTRLTVV.

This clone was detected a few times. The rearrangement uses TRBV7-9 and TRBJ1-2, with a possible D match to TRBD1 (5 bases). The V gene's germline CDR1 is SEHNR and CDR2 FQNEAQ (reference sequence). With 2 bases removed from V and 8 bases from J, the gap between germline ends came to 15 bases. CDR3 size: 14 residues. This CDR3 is CASSLLGQLWGYTF. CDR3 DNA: TGTGCCAGCAGCTTATTGGGGCAATTATGGGGCTACACCTTC.

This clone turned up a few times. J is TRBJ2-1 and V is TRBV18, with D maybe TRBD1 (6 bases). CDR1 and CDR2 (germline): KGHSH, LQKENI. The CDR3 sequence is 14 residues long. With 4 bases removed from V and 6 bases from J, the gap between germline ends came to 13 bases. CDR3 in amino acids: CASSLTGTSNEQFF. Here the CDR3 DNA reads TGTGCCAGCTCACTTACAGGGACCTCCAATGAGCAGTTCTTC.

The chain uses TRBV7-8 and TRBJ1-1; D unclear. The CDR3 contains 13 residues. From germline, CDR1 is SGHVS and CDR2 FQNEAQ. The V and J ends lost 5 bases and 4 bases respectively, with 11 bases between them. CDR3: CASSQRPVTEAFF. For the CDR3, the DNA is TGTGCCAGCAGCCAACGACCGGTCACTGAAGCTTTCTTT. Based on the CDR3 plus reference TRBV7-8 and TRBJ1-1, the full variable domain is GAGVSQSPRYKVAKRGQDVALRCDPISGHVSLFWYQQALGQGPEFLTYFQNEAQLDKSGLPSDRFFAERPEGSVSTLKIQRTQQEDSAVYLCASSQRPVTEAFFGQGTRLTVV.

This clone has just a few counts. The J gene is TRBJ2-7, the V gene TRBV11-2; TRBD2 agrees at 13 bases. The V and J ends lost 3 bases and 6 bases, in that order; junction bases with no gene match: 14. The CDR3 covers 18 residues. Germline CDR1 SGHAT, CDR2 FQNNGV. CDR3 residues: CASSLNYNPGLAGFEQYF. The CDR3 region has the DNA TGTGCCAGCAGCTTGAACTACAACCCGGGACTAGCGGGGTTCGAGCAGTACTTC.

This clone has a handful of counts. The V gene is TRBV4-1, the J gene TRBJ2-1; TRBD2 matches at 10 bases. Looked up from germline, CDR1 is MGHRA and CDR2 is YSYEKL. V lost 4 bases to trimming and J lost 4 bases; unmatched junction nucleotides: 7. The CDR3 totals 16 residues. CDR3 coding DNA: TGCGCCAGCAGCCGATCACCTAGCGGGGGATACAATGAGCAGTTCTTC. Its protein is CASSRSPSGGYNEQFF.

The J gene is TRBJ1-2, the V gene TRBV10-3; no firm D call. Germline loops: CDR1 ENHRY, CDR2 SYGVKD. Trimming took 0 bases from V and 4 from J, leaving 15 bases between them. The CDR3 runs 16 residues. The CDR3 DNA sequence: TGTGCCATCAGTGAGTCGGCCCTCCTGGTCCGCTATGGCTACACCTTC. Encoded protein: CAISESALLVRYGYTF.

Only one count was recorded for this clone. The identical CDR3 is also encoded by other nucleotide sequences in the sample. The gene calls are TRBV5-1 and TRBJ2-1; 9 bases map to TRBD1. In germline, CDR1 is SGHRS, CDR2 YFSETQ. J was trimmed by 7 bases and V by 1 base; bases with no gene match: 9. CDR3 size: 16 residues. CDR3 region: CASSLPGQGAGNEQFF. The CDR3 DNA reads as TGCGCCAGCAGCTTGCCGGGACAGGGAGCAGGGAATGAGCAGTTCTTC.

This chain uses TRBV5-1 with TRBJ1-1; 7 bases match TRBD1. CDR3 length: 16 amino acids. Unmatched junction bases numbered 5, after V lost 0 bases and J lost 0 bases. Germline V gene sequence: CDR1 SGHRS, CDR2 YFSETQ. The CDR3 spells CASSLGPGGMNTEAFF. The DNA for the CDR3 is TGCGCCAGCAGCTTGGGGCCAGGGGGTATGAACACTGAAGCTTTCTTT.

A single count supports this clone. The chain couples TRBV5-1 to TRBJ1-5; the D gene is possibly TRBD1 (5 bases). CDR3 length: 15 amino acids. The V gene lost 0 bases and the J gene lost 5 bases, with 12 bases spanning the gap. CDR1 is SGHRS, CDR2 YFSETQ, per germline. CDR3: CASSLDPGGDQPQHF. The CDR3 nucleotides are TGCGCCAGCAGCTTGGATCCAGGAGGGGATCAGCCCCAGCATTTT.

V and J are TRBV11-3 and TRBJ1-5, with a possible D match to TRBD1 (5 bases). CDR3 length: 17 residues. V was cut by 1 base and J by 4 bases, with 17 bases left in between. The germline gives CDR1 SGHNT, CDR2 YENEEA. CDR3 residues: CASSLVGSGTGNQPQHF. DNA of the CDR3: TGTGCCAGCAGCTTAGTTGGATCGGGGACGGGGAATCAGCCCCAGCATTTT.

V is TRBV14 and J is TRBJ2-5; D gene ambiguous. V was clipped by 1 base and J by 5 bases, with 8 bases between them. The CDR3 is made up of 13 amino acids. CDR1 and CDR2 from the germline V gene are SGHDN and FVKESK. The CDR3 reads CASSQVGYETQYF. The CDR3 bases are TGTGCCAGCAGCCAAGTTGGGTACGAGACCCAGTACTTC.

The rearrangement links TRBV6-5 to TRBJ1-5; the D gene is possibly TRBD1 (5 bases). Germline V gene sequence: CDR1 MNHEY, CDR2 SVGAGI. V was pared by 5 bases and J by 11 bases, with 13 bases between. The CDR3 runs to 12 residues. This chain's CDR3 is CASSQGLLTQHF. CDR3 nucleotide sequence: TGTGCCAGCAGTCAGGGACTTCTGACCCAGCATTTT.